This T cell receptor beta chain was identified during a study of somatic mutations in cytotoxic T cells in rheumatoid arthritis. Study conclusions and caveats: No multiple-comparison adjustment was applied to the slight TRBV07 underrepresentation in rheumatoid arthritis patients.

V was trimmed by 3 bases and J by 3 bases, leaving 9 bases between them. The CDR3 has 14 amino acids. CDR1 and CDR2 (germline): PRHDT, FYEKMQ (reference sequence). Concerning this clone: What it binds is unknown.

Method: immunoSEQ multiplex PCR; TCRdb's copy keeps in-frame clones and lacks some. The table records approximately 33,000 clones, about 84% of them present only once. Sequenced input: CD8+ T cells sorted from blood. This chain joins TRBV13 and TRBJ2-1, with D hard to call. The TCR was taken from a man in his forties in good health. This CDR3 reads CASSFSTIYNEQFF. In DNA, the CDR3 is TGTGCCAGCAGCTTTTCAACGATCTACAATGAGCAGTTCTTC.